A single sample gave rise to the 18 T cell receptor beta chains below, sequenced in a study of CD8 T cells in Susac syndrome. Reverse transcription used about 0.5 to 1 ug RNA and random hexamers. MiXCR, applied by TCRdb to the immunoSEQ multiplex PCR reads, yields one record per CDR3 protein. The table lists under 200,000 distinct CDR3 sequences, approximately 94% of them singletons. Input material: CD4+ T cells from PBMCs. All receptors come from a human donor with Susac syndrome.

The V call is TRBV10-3, the J call TRBJ2-5; either TRBD1 or TRBD2 may fit D (6 bases each). This CDR3 spans 17 amino acids. Germline CDR1 reads ENHRY; CDR2 reads SYGVKD. The ends were cut back, 1 base at V and 3 bases at J, with 18 bases in the middle. The CDR3: CAISEFAPTGLKETQYF. The CDR3 DNA follows: TGTGCCATCAGTGAGTTTGCCCCGACAGGACTAAAAGAGACCCAGTACTTC.

The V gene is TRBV28, the J gene TRBJ1-2; D gene uncertain. Per the germline V gene, CDR1 is MDHEN and CDR2 is SYDVKM. V lost 2 bases and J 12 bases, leaving 16 bases between the germline ends. This CDR3 comprises 13 residues. The DNA for the CDR3 is TGTGCCAGCAGTTTAATCGGGCAGACATCTGACACCTTC. As protein: CASSLIGQTSDTF.

The chain links TRBV4-3 to TRBJ2-1; either TRBD1 or TRBD2 may fit D (6 bases each). With 3 bases removed from V and 8 bases from J, the gap between germline ends came to 23 bases. There are 17 residues in the CDR3. CDR1 and CDR2 (germline): LGHNA, YSLEER. As DNA, the CDR3 is TGCGCCAGCAGCCACGCTTCGGGGGCGCGGGGAGGCTATGAGCAGTTCTTC. Translation gives CASSHASGARGGYEQFF.

The V and J genes are TRBV5-1 and TRBJ2-2; TRBD2 might be the D (5 bases). The length of the CDR3 is 15 residues. V was pared by 2 bases and J by 3 bases, with 11 bases between. Germline V gene data show CDR1 as SGHRS and CDR2 as YFSETQ. CDR3 sequence reads: CASSFLTGDTGELFF. The CDR3 nucleotides read TGCGCCAGCAGCTTTCTAACCGGGGACACCGGGGAGCTGTTTTTT. Filled out from reference TRBV5-1 and TRBJ2-2, the complete variable domain reads KAGVTQTPRYLIKTRGQQVTLSCSPISGHRSVSWYQQTPGQGLQFLFEYFSETQRNKGNFPGRFSGRQFSNSRSEMNVSTLELGDSALYLCASSFLTGDTGELFFGEGSRLTVL.

This chain links TRBV29-1 with TRBJ2-5; TRBD1 aligns across 8 bases. The CDR3 length is 12 residues. The junction had 5 bases not matched to a gene; V was cut back by 7 bases and J by 4 bases. Germline CDR1 is SQVTM and CDR2 is ANQGSEA. The CDR3 DNA follows: TGCAGCGCCCAAGACAGGGGAGAGACCCAGTACTTC. This encodes CSAQDRGETQYF.

This rearrangement joins TRBV25-1 to TRBJ1-2; weak D call: TRBD1 (5 bases). CDR1 MGHDK and CDR2 SYGVNS come from the germline V gene. The V and J ends lost 5 bases and 0 bases respectively, with 16 bases between them. The length of the CDR3 is 16 residues. CDR3 amino acids: CASSRTGHVSNYGYTF. The CDR3 nucleotides read TGTGCCAGCAGTCGGACTGGACACGTTTCTAACTATGGCTACACCTTC.

The DNA for the CDR3 is TGTGCCAGCAGTTTAGTGGGGGAGTACGGTGAGCAGTTCTTC. Translation: CASSLVGEYGEQFF. The chain is built from TRBV12-3 or TRBV12-4 and TRBJ2-1, with D perhaps given as TRBD1 or TRBD2 (5 bases each). V dropped 1 base and J dropped 9 bases, with 13 bases sitting between them. The CDR3 totals 14 residues.

This clonotype occurred once. V gene TRBV7-7 combines with J gene TRBJ2-3; tentative D call: TRBD2 (7 bases). Germline V gives CDR1 SSHAT, CDR2 FNYEAQ (reference sequence). There are 15 residues in the CDR3. Trimming removed 3 bases at V and 3 bases at J, with 13 bases between. For the CDR3, the DNA is TGTGCCAGCAGCTTGAAGGGGGGGAGGACAGATACGCAGTATTTT. This sequence encodes CASSLKGGRTDTQYF.

J is TRBJ2-1 and V is TRBV5-1; D not certain. The CDR3 totals 14 residues. Deletions cut 3 bases from V and 5 bases from J, with 12 bases between. In germline, CDR1 is SGHRS, CDR2 YFSETQ. CDR3 sequence reads: CASSSVLVDNEQFF. The CDR3 bases are TGCGCCAGCAGCTCGGTGTTAGTGGACAATGAGCAGTTCTTC.

The chain is built from TRBV12-3 or TRBV12-4 and TRBJ1-1; D may be TRBD1 (6 bases). Trimming left V 7 bases short and J 1 base short, with 13 bases between. This CDR3 spans 14 amino acids. CDR3 in amino acids: CASKEQTGNTEAFF. The CDR3 nucleotides read TGTGCCAGCAAGGAGCAGACAGGGAACACTGAAGCTTTCTTT.

The chain joins TRBV15 to TRBJ1-1; the D is unclear. Germline CDR1 reads LNHNV; CDR2 reads YYDKDF (reference sequence). V lost 4 bases, J lost 1 base, and 10 bases lay in between. There are 14 residues in the CDR3. The CDR3 is CATSTLQENTEAFF. In DNA form, the CDR3 reads TGTGCCACCAGCACCCTTCAGGAGAACACTGAAGCTTTCTTT.

This chain joins TRBV20-1 and TRBJ2-1, with TRBD2 matching 8 bases. The CDR3 consists of 13 residues. The ends lost 3 bases at V and 8 bases at J; junction bases unmatched: 6. Germline V gene data show CDR1 as DFQATT and CDR2 as SNEGSKA (reference sequence). CDR3 in amino acids: CSASGGAVDEQFF. The CDR3 DNA follows: TGCAGTGCTAGCGGGGGGGCCGTCGATGAGCAGTTCTTC.

The chain links TRBV20-1 to TRBJ2-3; D is uncertain. The germline CDR1 and CDR2 sequences are DFQATT and SNEGSKA (reference sequence). The germline V and J ends were trimmed by 0 bases and 8 bases, with 15 bases remaining between them. The CDR3 sequence is 14 residues long. In DNA, the CDR3 is TGCAGTGCTAGAGATTATAAGACCTCGGGTACGCAGTATTTT. It codes for CSARDYKTSGTQYF.

DNA of the CDR3: TGTGCCAGCAGCATGGCGCGGGGCAAAAACATTCAGTACTTC. Its translation is CASSMARGKNIQYF. This chain joins TRBV5-6 and TRBJ2-4; TRBD2 is a possible D gene (6 bases). The CDR3 has 14 amino acids. V lost 4 bases and J lost 3, with 11 bases in between. Germline loops: CDR1 SGHDT, CDR2 YYEEEE.

The V call is TRBV20-1, the J call TRBJ2-7; 7 bases agree with TRBD1. Germline V lookup: CDR1 DFQATT, CDR2 SNEGSKA (reference sequence). The length of the CDR3 is 14 residues. Trimming cost V 0 bases and J 7 bases; bases outside gene matches: 9. This CDR3 is CSAREPTGAREQYF. The DNA of the CDR3 is TGCAGTGCTAGAGAACCTACAGGGGCGAGAGAGCAGTACTTC.

This chain connects TRBV24-1 to TRBJ2-1; 7 positions agree with TRBD1. J gave up 5 bases and V 3 bases, and 3 bases lay outside the gene matches. The germline V gene has CDR1 KGHDR and CDR2 SFDVKD. The CDR3 totals 14 residues. This CDR3 is CATSDPGQNNEQFF. The CDR3 coding sequence is TGTGCCACCAGTGATCCGGGACAGAACAATGAGCAGTTCTTC.

The rearrangement joins TRBV9 to TRBJ1-5; 8 nucleotides agree with TRBD1. Losses at the gene ends were 3 bases for V and 7 bases for J; bases not matched to a gene: 6. Germline V CDR1 and CDR2: SGDLS, YYNGEE. The CDR3 consists of 14 residues. The CDR3 is CASSAGGGGQPQHF. CDR3 coding DNA: TGTGCCAGCAGCGCAGGGGGCGGGGGACAGCCCCAGCATTTT.

The sample holds one count of this clonotype. This chain links TRBV30 with TRBJ1-6, with D tentatively TRBD1 (6 bases). CDR1 GTSNPN and CDR2 SVGIG come from the germline V gene (reference sequence). CDR3 length equals 18 residues. V gave up 7 bases and J gave up 0 bases, with 22 bases separating them. As DNA, the CDR3 is TGTGCCTCCTCAGCCGGCAGGGGTCGACCCTCCTATAATTCACCCCTCCACTTT. As protein: CASSAGRGRPSYNSPLHF.